The following is a T cell receptor beta chain sequence with its context. The sample comes from a study of blood T cell repertoires in COVID-19. Study overall: Researchers got acute and convalescent COVID-19 samples from the United States, Italy and Spain. From T cells, B-cell-depleted T cells, or PBMCs came the material, which was cDNA or gDNA.

Trimming took 5 bases from V and 4 from J; bases not matched to a gene: 9. This CDR3 has 15 amino acids. Germline V lookup: CDR1 SGHTA, CDR2 FQGTGA. Authors' processing steps: Amplifying reference gene primers gave estimates of nucleated cell counts. The repertoire was sequenced with immunoSEQ multiplex PCR; TCRdb's copy has only in-frame clones and lacks some. V and J calls and clone size come straight from that table; D and trimming were deduced from the DNA. The sample has tens of thousands of clones; almost 85% are singletons. The origin of this receptor is a man aged 55 to 70 with acute or convalescent COVID-19. The sequencing input was peripheral blood. V gene TRBV7-3 combines with J gene TRBJ1-1; 8 bases match TRBD1. CDR3 coding DNA: TGTGCCAGCAGCCCCCAGGGGGCCGCGGGCACTGAAGCTTTCTTT. As protein: CASSPQGAAGTEAFF. The entire variable domain, with the rest obtained from reference TRBV7-3 and TRBJ1-1, is as follows: GAGVSQTPSNKVTEKGKYVELRCDPISGHTALYWYRQSLGQGPEFLIYFQGTGAADDSGLPNDRFFAVRPEGSVSTLKIQRTERGDSAVYLCASSPQGAAGTEAFFGQGTRLTVV.